The rows below give T cell receptor beta chains drawn from one sample of a study of T cells in localized non-small cell lung cancer. TCRdb's table, derived via immunoSEQ multiplex PCR, lists solely in-frame clones and lacks some. Here the sample spans about 33,000 clones, around 77% being singletons. Sequenced here: peripheral blood, sampled before any cancer treatment. Every receptor here comes from a male donor at least 60 years old with stage III squamous cell lung carcinoma. CDR3s include the opening cysteine and the closing phenylalanine or tryptophan. D genes are given only for firm matches. Clone size is given for some rows only: seen once, a few or many times, or a class if the clone is expanded.

j_call | v_call | clone_size | d_call | cdr3_aa | cdr3_nt
TRBJ2-5 | TRBV11-2 | NA | NA | CASSLGPTRGETQYF | TGTGCCAGCAGCTTAGGACCTACCAGAGGAGAGACCCAGTACTTC
TRBJ1-5 | TRBV29-1 | few | NA | CSVGSGDGNQPQHF | TGCAGCGTGGGTTCGGGGGATGGCAATCAGCCCCAGCATTTT
TRBJ1-3 | TRBV5-4 | NA | NA | CASSWTAGNTIYF | TGTGCCAGCAGCTGGACTGCTGGAAACACCATATATTTT
TRBJ2-7 | TRBV6-6 | NA | NA | CASSPGTANEQYF | TGTGCCAGCAGCCCCGGGACGGCCAACGAGCAGTACTTC
TRBJ2-5 | TRBV2 | NA | NA | CASSGGLNSGGVETQYF | TGTGCCAGCAGTGGTGGTCTCAATAGCGGAGGGGTAGAGACCCAGTACTTC
TRBJ2-7 | TRBV5-6 | NA | NA | CASSSSYEQYF | TGTGCCAGCAGCAGCTCCTACGAGCAGTACTTC
TRBJ2-3 | TRBV14 | NA | TRBD2 | CASTPSGSWATQYF | TGTGCCAGCACCCCTAGCGGGAGTTGGGCTACGCAGTATTTT
TRBJ1-5 | TRBV18 | NA | NA | CASSPNDSPQPPQHF | TGTGCCAGCTCACCCAATGACAGTCCCCAGCCGCCCCAGCATTTT
TRBJ1-2 | TRBV5-5 | NA | NA | CASSWGAEAGDGYTF | TGTGCCAGCAGCTGGGGTGCGGAGGCTGGGGATGGCTACACCTTC
TRBJ2-7 | TRBV6-5 | NA | NA | CASSLGPIYEQYF | TGTGCCAGCAGTTTAGGGCCCATCTACGAGCAGTACTTC
TRBJ1-1 | TRBV29-1 | NA | NA | CSGCRGANTEAFF | TGCAGCGGCTGCCGGGGCGCGAACACTGAAGCTTTCTTT
TRBJ2-2 | TRBV5-4 | NA | NA | CASSQGLGRQNTGELFF | TGTGCCAGCAGCCAGGGATTGGGTCGACAGAACACCGGGGAGCTGTTTTTT
TRBJ2-3 | TRBV28 | NA | NA | CASTSVGTDTQYF | TGTGCCAGCACGTCGGTTGGCACAGATACGCAGTATTTT
TRBJ2-7 | TRBV10-2 | few | NA | CASSSSYEQYF | TGCGCCAGCAGCTCCTCCTACGAGCAGTACTTC
TRBJ1-2 | TRBV5-6 | NA | NA | CASSPRSEGSGNYGYTF | TGTGCCAGCAGCCCGAGGTCGGAAGGGTCGGGCAACTATGGCTACACCTTC
TRBJ2-3 | TRBV7-3 | NA | NA | CASSSTFRGASTDTQYF | TGTGCCAGCTCATCTACTTTTAGGGGGGCGTCCACAGATACGCAGTATTTT
TRBJ1-5 | TRBV9 | NA | NA | CASSPTFGGFNQPQHF | TGTGCCAGCAGCCCAACGTTTGGGGGCTTCAATCAGCCCCAGCATTTT
TRBJ1-4 | TRBV15 | once | NA | CATSRDAGSVEKLFF | TGTGCCACCAGCAGAGACGCAGGTAGTGTTGAAAAACTGTTTTTT
TRBJ1-6 | TRBV11-2 | few | TRBD1 | CASSSTGPNSPLHF | TGTGCCAGCAGCTCGACAGGGCCAAATTCACCCCTCCACTTT
TRBJ2-3 | TRBV5-1 | NA | TRBD2 | CASSRLAGAIRADTQYF | TGCGCCAGCAGTAGGCTAGCGGGGGCCATAAGGGCAGATACGCAGTATTTT
TRBJ2-7 | TRBV5-1 | NA | NA | CASSAQGRSYEQYF | TGCGCCAGCAGCGCACAAGGGCGCTCCTACGAGCAGTACTTC
TRBJ1-2 | TRBV19 | NA | NA | CASSRTRDNNYGYTF | TGTGCCAGTAGTCGAACGAGGGACAACAACTATGGCTACACCTTC
TRBJ1-2 | TRBV5-1 | NA | NA | CASSLGSAGDYGYTF | TGCGCCAGCAGCTTGGGTTCAGCAGGGGACTATGGCTACACCTTC
TRBJ2-7 | TRBV29-1 | NA | NA | CSAGGSASSYEQYF | TGCAGCGCTGGGGGGTCCGCGAGCTCCTACGAGCAGTACTTC
TRBJ1-6 | TRBV4-3 | NA | NA | CASSQEENSPLHF | TGCGCCAGCAGCCAGGAAGAAAATTCACCCCTCCACTTT
TRBJ2-7 | TRBV5-6 | NA | TRBD1 | CASSVTGGRTYEQYF | TGTGCCAGCAGCGTTACAGGGGGCAGGACCTACGAGCAGTACTTC
TRBJ1-5 | TRBV7-2 | NA | NA | CASSLFFNQPQHF | TGTGCCAGCAGCTTATTTTTCAATCAGCCCCAGCATTTT
TRBJ2-2 | TRBV9 | NA | NA | CASSPPIGEPGELFF | TGTGCCAGCAGCCCCCCGATAGGGGAGCCCGGGGAGCTGTTTTTT
TRBJ1-2 | TRBV28 | NA | NA | CASSLLRNDYGYTF | TGTGCCAGCAGTTTGCTACGGAACGACTATGGCTACACCTTC
TRBJ2-5 | TRBV27 | NA | NA | CASSFQEGETQYF | TGTGCCAGCAGTTTTCAGGAAGGAGAGACCCAGTACTTC
TRBJ2-1 | TRBV19 | NA | NA | CASSPQGASSYNEQFF | TGTGCCAGTAGTCCCCAGGGTGCGAGCTCCTACAATGAGCAGTTCTTC
TRBJ1-5 | TRBV19 | NA | NA | CASSIFQGTPNQPQHF | TGTGCCAGTAGTATTTTCCAGGGGACCCCCAATCAGCCCCAGCATTTT
TRBJ2-3 | TRBV27 | NA | TRBD1 | CASSWDREGTDTQYF | TGTGCCAGCAGTTGGGACAGGGAAGGCACAGATACGCAGTATTTT
TRBJ2-7 | TRBV15 | NA | NA | CATKDNSYEQYF | TGTGCCACCAAGGACAACTCCTACGAGCAGTACTTC
TRBJ1-2 | TRBV28 | NA | TRBD1 | CASLRDRAEGYTF | TGTGCCAGCCTCCGGGACAGGGCGGAAGGCTACACCTTC
TRBJ1-3 | TRBV6-1 | NA | NA | CASSQGGPRRSGNTIYF | TGTGCCAGCAGTCAAGGGGGACCCCGCCGCTCTGGAAACACCATATATTTT
TRBJ1-5 | TRBV9 | NA | NA | CASSGDRTHSNQPQHF | TGTGCCAGCAGCGGAGACAGGACCCATAGCAATCAGCCCCAGCATTTT
TRBJ2-7 | TRBV14 | NA | NA | CASSPGRVGEQYF | TGTGCCAGCAGCCCCGGCAGGGTGGGCGAGCAGTACTTC
TRBJ2-3 | TRBV5-6 | once | TRBD2 | CASSLGLGGPTDTQYF | TGTGCCAGCAGCTTGGGACTGGGAGGGCCCACAGATACGCAGTATTTT
TRBJ2-1 | TRBV6-5 | NA | NA | CASSYDRPNEQFF | TGTGCCAGCAGTTACGACCGGCCCAATGAGCAGTTCTTC
TRBJ1-1 | TRBV28 | NA | NA | CASSRGNTEAFF | TGTGCCAGCAGCCGAGGGAACACTGAAGCTTTCTTT
TRBJ1-1 | TRBV30 | NA | NA | CAWALDRTYTEAFF | TGTGCCTGGGCCTTGGACAGAACCTACACTGAAGCTTTCTTT
TRBJ2-5 | TRBV6-5 | once | NA | CASSISETQYF | TGTGCCAGCAGTATCAGCGAGACCCAGTACTTC
TRBJ1-1 | TRBV27 | NA | NA | CASSSGTEAFF | TGTGCCAGCAGCTCCGGGACGGAAGCTTTCTTT
TRBJ1-1 | TRBV6-1 | NA | TRBD1 | CASTSGGQNTEAFF | TGTGCCAGCACGTCAGGGGGTCAGAACACTGAAGCTTTCTTT
TRBJ2-7 | TRBV4-1 | once | TRBD1 | CASSTRDRGYDEQYF | TGCGCCAGCAGCACCCGGGACAGGGGATATGACGAGCAGTACTTC
TRBJ1-2 | TRBV19 | few | TRBD1 | CASSRFGTGDYGYTF | TGTGCCAGTAGTCGATTCGGGACAGGCGACTATGGCTACACCTTC